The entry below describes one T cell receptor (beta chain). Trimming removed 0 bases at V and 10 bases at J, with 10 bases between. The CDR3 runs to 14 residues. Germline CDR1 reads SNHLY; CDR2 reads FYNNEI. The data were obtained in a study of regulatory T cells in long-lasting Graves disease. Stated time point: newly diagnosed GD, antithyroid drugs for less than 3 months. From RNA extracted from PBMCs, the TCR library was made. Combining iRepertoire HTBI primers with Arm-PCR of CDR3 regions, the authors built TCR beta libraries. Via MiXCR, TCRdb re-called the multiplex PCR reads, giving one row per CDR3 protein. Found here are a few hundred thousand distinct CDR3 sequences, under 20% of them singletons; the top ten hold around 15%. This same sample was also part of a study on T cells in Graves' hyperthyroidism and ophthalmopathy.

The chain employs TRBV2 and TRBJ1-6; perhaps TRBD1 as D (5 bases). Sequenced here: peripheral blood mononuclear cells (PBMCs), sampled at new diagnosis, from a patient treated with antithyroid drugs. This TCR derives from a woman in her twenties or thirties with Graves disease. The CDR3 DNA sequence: TGTGCCAGCAGTGAAGCGTGGGAGGGGTCACCCCTCCACTTT. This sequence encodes CASSEAWEGSPLHF.